These T cell receptor beta chains were read from a single sample in a study of vaccination effects on CD4 cells after COVID-19. For these TCRs, the target antigens are not known. Libraries were prepared by immunoSEQ multiplex PCR; TCRdb keeps only in-frame clonotypes and omits some of them. The table shows almost 70,000 clones, with roughly 81% occurring only once. The specimen comprised CD4+ T cells from PBMCs cultured with HCoV-229E spike peptides, sampled after COVID-19 vaccination. These receptors were collected from a human donor who received a COVID-19 vaccine. The CDR3 runs from the conserved cysteine through the conserved F or W. A D gene is named only where the DNA matches it firmly. Some rows have no size entry. The others give once, few or many, or a class for an expanded clone.

V	D	size	J	CDR3	DNA
TRBV7-9	NA	once	TRBJ1-1	CASSAQRSNTEAFF	TGTGCCAGCAGCGCCCAACGGTCGAACACTGAAGCTTTCTTT
TRBV14	NA	NA	TRBJ1-2	CASSQTGYGYTF	TGTGCCAGCAGCCAAACAGGGTATGGCTACACCTTC
TRBV24-1	NA	NA	TRBJ2-4	CATSDLPGEGKNIQYF	TGTGCCACCAGTGATTTGCCAGGGGAGGGCAAAAACATTCAGTACTTC
TRBV7-8	TRBD2	NA	TRBJ2-5	CASSSKAGGGFLETQYF	TGTGCCAGCAGCTCGAAAGCGGGGGGGGGTTTCTTAGAGACCCAGTACTTC
TRBV5-1	TRBD1	once	TRBJ2-2	CASSEDRGTGELFF	TGCGCCAGCAGCGAGGACAGGGGAACCGGGGAGCTGTTTTTT
TRBV19	TRBD2	few	TRBJ2-3	CASCSGGQATQYF	TGTGCCAGCTGTAGCGGGGGGCAGGCTACGCAGTATTTT
TRBV11-2	TRBD1	NA	TRBJ1-6	CASSFEFQGGNSPLHF	TGTGCCAGCAGCTTTGAATTTCAGGGGGGCAATTCACCCCTCCACTTT
TRBV7-2	NA	NA	TRBJ1-1	CASSLGGTMNTEAFF	TGTGCCAGCAGCTTAGGAGGGACTATGAACACTGAAGCTTTCTTT
TRBV24-1	NA	NA	TRBJ2-3	CATSVRGEGPDTQYF	TGTGCCACCAGTGTCCGAGGCGAGGGCCCAGATACGCAGTATTTT
TRBV6-2/TRBV6-3	NA	few	TRBJ2-5	CASSYPDRWSGTQYF	TGTGCCAGCAGTTACCCGGACCGCTGGAGCGGGACCCAGTACTTC
TRBV6-5	NA	few	TRBJ1-5	CASSYSGAGNQPQHF	TGTGCCAGCAGTTACTCTGGGGCTGGCAATCAGCCCCAGCATTTT
TRBV5-1	TRBD1	NA	TRBJ1-1	CASSKRDRGVMNTEAFF	TGCGCCAGCAGCAAAAGGGACAGGGGCGTAATGAACACTGAAGCTTTCTTT
TRBV3-1/TRBV3-2	NA	NA	TRBJ2-3	CASSPLAHTDTQYF	TGTGCCAGCAGCCCCCTGGCTCACACAGATACGCAGTATTTT
TRBV9	NA	NA	TRBJ1-4	CASSVGNEKLFF	TGTGCCAGCAGCGTAGGAAATGAAAAACTGTTTTTT
TRBV12-3/TRBV12-4	NA	NA	TRBJ1-5	CASSLGYQPQHF	TGTGCCAGCAGTTTGGGTTATCAGCCCCAGCATTTT
TRBV18	NA	NA	TRBJ2-2	CASSPNRVGDTGELFF	TGTGCCAGCTCACCAAACAGGGTTGGGGACACCGGGGAGCTGTTTTTT
TRBV15	NA	NA	TRBJ2-2	CATSRVRDSLQGGELFF	TGTGCCACCAGCAGAGTTAGGGACTCCCTTCAAGGAGGGGAGCTGTTTTTT
TRBV4-3	TRBD2	NA	TRBJ2-6	CASSGGGLAGLSGANVLTF	TGCGCCAGCAGCGGAGGTGGACTAGCGGGCCTCTCTGGGGCCAACGTCCTGACTTTC
TRBV28	NA	NA	TRBJ1-4	CASSGPRGATNEKLFF	TGTGCCAGCAGCGGACCGCGAGGGGCAACTAATGAAAAACTGTTTTTT
TRBV7-3	TRBD2	NA	TRBJ2-1	CASSIRGGFRNEQFF	TGTGCCAGCAGCATACGGGGGGGCTTTCGAAATGAGCAGTTCTTC
TRBV28	NA	NA	TRBJ1-5	CATHGHGHSNQPQHF	TGTGCCACCCACGGTCACGGGCATAGCAATCAGCCCCAGCATTTT
TRBV30	NA	NA	TRBJ1-2	CAWSAFAGQYGYTF	TGTGCCTGGAGCGCCTTCGCAGGACAGTATGGCTACACCTTC